These 5 T cell receptor beta chains were all obtained from the same sample, sequenced in a study of T cell repertoires in cytomegalovirus infection. What these receptors recognize is not known. From the reads, TCRdb called clonotypes with MiXCR, one entry per CDR3 protein. The table records roughly 990,000 distinct CDR3 sequences, approximately 31% of them present only once. The material sequenced was cultured CD8+ T cells from PBMCs, taken from culture after CMV antigen stimulation. The receptor set was obtained from a human donor in good health (CMV status not recorded). Some clones in this sample may be carry-over from other donors' samples.

Comments on this clonotype: A read error may explain this, as a much larger clone is one base away. This chain uses TRBV7-8 with TRBJ2-1; D remains ambiguous. The CDR3 has 16 amino acids. Germline CDR1 and CDR2: SGHVS and FQNEAQ. For the CDR3, the DNA is TGTACCAGCAGCTTAGTGAGGTTGAGCTCCTACAATGAGCAGTTCTTC. Residues: CTSSLVRLSSYNEQFF. Complete variable domain (other parts from reference TRBV7-8 and TRBJ2-1): GAGVSQSPRYKVAKRGQDVALRCDPISGHVSLFWYQQALGQGPEFLTYFQNEAQLDKSGLPSDRFFAERPEGSVSTLKIQRTQQEDSAVYLCTSSLVRLSSYNEQFFGPGTRLTVL.

Notes on this clonotype: Relative to the germline gene, one junction end is altered; a read error may explain this. J is TRBJ2-1 and V is TRBV25-1; perhaps D is TRBD1 or TRBD2 (5 bases each). The CDR3 is 13 amino acids. Germline-derived CDR1 and CDR2 are MGHDK and SYGVNS. The CDR3, as DNA: TGTGCCAGCAGTGTGGGACCCTACAGTGAGCAGTTCTTC. Translation gives CASSVGPYSEQFF.

This chain links TRBV11-3 with TRBJ2-5; 8 bases are a match to TRBD2. Trimming removed 5 bases from V and 5 bases from J; junction bases left unmatched: 10. This CDR3 has 15 residues. CDR1 is SGHNT, CDR2 YENEEA, per germline. CDR3 nucleotides: TGTGCCAGCAGCGGGACTAGGGGAATGGGGGAGACCCAGTACTTC. Encoded protein: CASSGTRGMGETQYF.

The chain recombines TRBV5-1 with TRBJ1-2; tentatively, D is TRBD1 (5 bases). This CDR3 spans 15 amino acids. Trimming removed 4 bases at V and 6 bases at J, with 19 bases between. Germline CDR1 is SGHRS and CDR2 is YFSETQ. This CDR3 is CASSARDGQGDGYTF. The CDR3 nucleotides read TGCGCCAGCAGCGCTCGGGACGGTCAAGGCGATGGCTACACCTTC. The complete variable domain, with remaining parts taken from reference TRBV5-1 and TRBJ1-2, reads KAGVTQTPRYLIKTRGQQVTLSCSPISGHRSVSWYQQTPGQGLQFLFEYFSETQRNKGNFPGRFSGRQFSNSRSEMNVSTLELGDSALYLCASSARDGQGDGYTFGSGTRLTVV.

The gene calls are TRBV24-1 and TRBJ2-7; a possible D gene is TRBD2 (5 bases). The CDR3 length is 14 residues. The V gene's germline CDR1 is KGHDR and CDR2 SFDVKD. V was shortened by 3 bases and J by 5 bases, with 13 bases between the two germline ends. The CDR3 DNA sequence: TGTGCCACCAGTGATCCCGGGAAGGGCGACGAGCAGTACTTC. Translating it yields CATSDPGKGDEQYF.